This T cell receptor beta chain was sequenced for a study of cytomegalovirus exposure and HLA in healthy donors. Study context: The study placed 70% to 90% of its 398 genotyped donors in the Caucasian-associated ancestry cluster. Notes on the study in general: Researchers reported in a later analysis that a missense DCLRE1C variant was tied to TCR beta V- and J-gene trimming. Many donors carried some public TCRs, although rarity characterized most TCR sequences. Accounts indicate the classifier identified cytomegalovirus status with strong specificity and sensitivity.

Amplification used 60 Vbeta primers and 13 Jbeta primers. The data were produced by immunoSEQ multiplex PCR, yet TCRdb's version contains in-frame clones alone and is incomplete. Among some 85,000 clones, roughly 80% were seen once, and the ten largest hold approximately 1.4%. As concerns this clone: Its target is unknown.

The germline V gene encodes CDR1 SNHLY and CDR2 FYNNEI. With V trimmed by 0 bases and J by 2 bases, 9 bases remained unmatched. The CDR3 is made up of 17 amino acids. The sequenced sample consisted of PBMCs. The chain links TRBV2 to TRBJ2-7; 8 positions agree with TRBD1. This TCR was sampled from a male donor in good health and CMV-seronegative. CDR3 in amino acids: CASSEAPDRGGPYEQYF. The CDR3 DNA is TGTGCCAGCAGTGAAGCGCCCGACAGGGGTGGACCCTACGAGCAGTACTTC.